This TCR beta chain was observed in a study of T cell changes during pregnancy in multiple sclerosis. Per the germline V gene, CDR1 is ENHRY and CDR2 is SYGVKD. Germline trimming cut 0 bases from V and 2 bases from J; bases unmatched to any gene: 3. The CDR3 loop spans 16 amino acids. The protocol was immunoSEQ multiplex PCR, while the TCRdb copy is restricted to in-frame clones and leaves out a portion. Among fewer than 100,000 clones listed, 93% were seen once. The material was peripheral blood, obtained after pregnancy. The V call is TRBV10-3, the J call TRBJ2-1; 8 nucleotides align to TRBD2. The sequence was collected from a female donor in good health, enrolled as a control in a pregnancy study. CDR3 bases: TGTGCCATCAGTGAGTCGATTAGCGGGACCTACAATGAGCAGTTCTTC. The encoded protein is CAISESISGTYNEQFF.